One T cell receptor beta chain is described in this entry. Antigen specificity is unknown. There were no recent acute infections or vaccinations among the donors, who were healthy HIV-negative adults. At the deep level, the assay was run. TCRdb's table, derived via immunoSEQ multiplex PCR, lists solely in-frame clones and lacks some. There are hundreds of thousands of clones in the sample; roughly 70% occur only once, and 1.5% to 2% lies in the top ten. V was trimmed by 3 bases and J by 7 bases, leaving 4 bases between them. Looked up from germline, CDR1 is MGHRA and CDR2 is YSYEKL. CDR3 length: 11 residues. This specimen belongs to a study of shared clonotypes between healthy human individuals. Regarding the study as a whole: Large sequencing depth failed to make sorted-subset sequencing complete, rarefaction showed. It was the non-shared clonotypes that had lower generation probabilities than clonotypes shared by all four donors.

The V gene is TRBV4-1, the J gene TRBJ2-1; D remains unclear. Material: memory CD4+ T cells sorted from blood. This sample's subset: CD45RA-negative fraction. The sequence was obtained from a woman in her 30s in good health. CDR3 in DNA: TGCGCCAGCAGCCACGTGAATGAGCAGTTCTTC. Amino acid sequence: CASSHVNEQFF.